These 3 T cell receptor beta chains came from one sample sequenced in a study of blood T cell repertoires in COVID-19. The method was immunoSEQ multiplex PCR; TCRdb's version includes in-frame clones alone and lacks a portion of them. The repertoire holds fewer than 250,000 clones, with more than 80% as singletons. The sample was PBMCs or T cells enriched from blood (not recorded which). These receptors were taken from a woman aged 18-29 years who had recovered from COVID-19.

V is TRBV9 and J is TRBJ1-2; D is unresolved. The CDR3 length is 13 residues. Germline V CDR1 and CDR2: SGDLS, YYNGEE. V lost 0 bases, J lost 3 bases, and 6 bases lay in between. As DNA, the CDR3 is TGTGCCAGCAGCGTAGACAGCTACTATGGCTACACCTTC. It is translated as CASSVDSYYGYTF.

CDR3 nucleotides: TGTGCTAGTGGTTTGGTACGGGGGGGACTGGGAGAGCAGTACTTC. The encoded protein is CASGLVRGGLGEQYF. The chain uses TRBV12-5 and TRBJ2-7, with 8 nucleotides matching TRBD2. In germline, CDR1 is LGHNT, CDR2 FRNRAP. The CDR3 runs to 15 residues. Losses at the gene ends were 0 bases for V and 7 bases for J; bases not matched to a gene: 8.

V gene TRBV11-2 combines with J gene TRBJ2-3, with 7 bases fitting TRBD1. In germline, CDR1 is SGHAT, CDR2 FQNNGV. Trimming removed 10 bases from V and 6 bases from J; junction bases left unmatched: 13. The CDR3 covers 14 residues. The CDR3, as DNA: TGTGCCACCACCGAGGGGGCTGGAGCGGATACGCAGTATTTT. Protein: CATTEGAGADTQYF. The variable domain in full, with the rest retrieved from reference TRBV11-2 and TRBJ2-3, is EAGVAQSPRYKIIEKRQSVAFWCNPISGHATLYWYQQILGQGPKLLIQFQNNGVVDDSQLPKDRFSAERLKGVDSTLKIQPAKLEDSAVYLCATTEGAGADTQYFGPGTRLTVL.